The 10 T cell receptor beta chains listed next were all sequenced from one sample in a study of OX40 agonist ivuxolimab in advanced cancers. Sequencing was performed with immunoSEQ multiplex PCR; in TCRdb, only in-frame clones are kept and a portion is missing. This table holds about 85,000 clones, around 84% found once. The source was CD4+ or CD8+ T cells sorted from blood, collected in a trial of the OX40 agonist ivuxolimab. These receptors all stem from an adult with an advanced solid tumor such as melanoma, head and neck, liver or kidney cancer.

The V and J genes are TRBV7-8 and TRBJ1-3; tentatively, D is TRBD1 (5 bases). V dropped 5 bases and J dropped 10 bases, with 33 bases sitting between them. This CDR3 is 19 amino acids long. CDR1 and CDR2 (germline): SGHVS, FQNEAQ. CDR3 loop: CASSLKGTESTIKTRTIYF. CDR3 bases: TGTGCCAGCAGCCTAAAAGGGACCGAAAGTACGATAAAAACAAGAACCATATATTTT.

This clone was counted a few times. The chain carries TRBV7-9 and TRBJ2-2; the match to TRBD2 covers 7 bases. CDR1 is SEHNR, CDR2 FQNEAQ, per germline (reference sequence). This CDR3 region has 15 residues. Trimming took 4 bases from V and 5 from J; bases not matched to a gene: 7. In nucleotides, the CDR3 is TGTGCCAGCAGCTCGGGCGGGAGAACAACCGGGGAGCTGTTTTTT. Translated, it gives CASSSGGRTTGELFF. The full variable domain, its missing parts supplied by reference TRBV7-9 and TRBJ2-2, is DTGVSQNPRHKITKRGQNVTFRCDPISEHNRLYWYRQTLGQGPEFLTYFQNEAQLEKSRLLSDRFSAERPKGSFSTLEIQRTEQGDSAMYLCASSSGGRTTGELFFGEGSRLTVL.

The CDR3 DNA follows: TGTGCCAGCAGCTTGTACGGGGCCCCGGACAATGAGCAGTTCTTC. This translates into CASSLYGAPDNEQFF. The gene calls are TRBV5-8 and TRBJ2-1; D could derive from TRBD1 or TRBD2 (5 bases each). The CDR3 runs 15 residues. The V end was cut by 1 base, the J end by 5 bases, with 13 bases between. Looked up from germline, CDR1 is SGHTS and CDR2 is YDEGEE.

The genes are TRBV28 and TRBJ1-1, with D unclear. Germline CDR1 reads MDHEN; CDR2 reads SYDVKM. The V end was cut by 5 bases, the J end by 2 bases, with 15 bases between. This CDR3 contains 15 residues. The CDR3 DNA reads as TGTGCCAGCAGTCCAGGCGGCAGCTCCAACACTGAAGCTTTCTTT. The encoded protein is CASSPGGSSNTEAFF. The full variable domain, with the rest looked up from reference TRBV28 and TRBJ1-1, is DVKVTQSSRYLVKRTGEKVFLECVQDMDHENMFWYRQDPGLGLRLIYFSYDVKMKEKGDIPEGYSVSREKKERFSLILESASTNQTSMYLCASSPGGSSNTEAFFGQGTRLTVV.

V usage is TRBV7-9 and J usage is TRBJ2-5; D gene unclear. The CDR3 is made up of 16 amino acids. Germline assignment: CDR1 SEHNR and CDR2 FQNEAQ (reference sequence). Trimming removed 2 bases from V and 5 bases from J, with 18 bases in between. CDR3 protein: CASSLPTAGLGETQYF. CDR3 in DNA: TGTGCCAGCAGCTTACCTACCGCAGGTCTCGGGGAGACCCAGTACTTC. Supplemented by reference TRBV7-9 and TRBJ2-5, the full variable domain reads DTGVSQNPRHKITKRGQNVTFRCDPISEHNRLYWYRQTLGQGPEFLTYFQNEAQLEKSRLLSDRFSAERPKGSFSTLEIQRTEQGDSAMYLCASSLPTAGLGETQYFGPGTRLLVL.

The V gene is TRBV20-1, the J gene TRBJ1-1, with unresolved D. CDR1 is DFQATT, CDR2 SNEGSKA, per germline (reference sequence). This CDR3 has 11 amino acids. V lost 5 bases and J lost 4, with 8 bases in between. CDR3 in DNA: TGCAGTGCTGGATACAGCACTGAAGCTTTCTTT. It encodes CSAGYSTEAFF.

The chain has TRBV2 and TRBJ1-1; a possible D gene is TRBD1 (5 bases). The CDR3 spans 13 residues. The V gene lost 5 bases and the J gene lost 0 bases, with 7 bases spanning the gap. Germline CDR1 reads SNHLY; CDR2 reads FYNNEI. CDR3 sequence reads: CASSRGVNTEAFF. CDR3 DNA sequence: TGTGCCAGCAGTCGAGGGGTGAACACTGAAGCTTTCTTT.

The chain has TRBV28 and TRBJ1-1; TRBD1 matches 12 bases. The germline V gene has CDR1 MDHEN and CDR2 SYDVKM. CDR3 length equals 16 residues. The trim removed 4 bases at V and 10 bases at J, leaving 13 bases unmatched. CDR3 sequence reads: CASSYGTGGASSGAFF. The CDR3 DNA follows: TGTGCCAGCAGTTATGGGACAGGGGGCGCCTCAAGTGGAGCTTTCTTT. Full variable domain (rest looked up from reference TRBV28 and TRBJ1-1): DVKVTQSSRYLVKRTGEKVFLECVQDMDHENMFWYRQDPGLGLRLIYFSYDVKMKEKGDIPEGYSVSREKKERFSLILESASTNQTSMYLCASSYGTGGASSGAFFGQGTRLTVV.

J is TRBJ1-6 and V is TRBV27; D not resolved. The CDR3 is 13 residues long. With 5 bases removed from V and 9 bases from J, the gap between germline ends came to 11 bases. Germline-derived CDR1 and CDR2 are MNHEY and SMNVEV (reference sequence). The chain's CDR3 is CASSERVGSPLHF. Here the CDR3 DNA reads TGTGCCAGCAGTGAGCGGGTCGGTTCACCCCTCCACTTT.

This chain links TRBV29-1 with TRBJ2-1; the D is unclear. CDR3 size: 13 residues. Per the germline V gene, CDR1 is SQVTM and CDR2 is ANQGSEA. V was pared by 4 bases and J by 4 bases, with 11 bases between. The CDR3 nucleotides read TGCAGCGTTGGCCAGGCGCGATACAATGAGCAGTTCTTC. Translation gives CSVGQARYNEQFF.